This TCR beta chain was sequenced in a study of graft-versus-host responses after intestinal transplantation (TCRdb year 2021). Background on the whole study: Recipients received multivisceral, liver-intestinal, or isolated intestinal transplants. Alloreactive clones were identified by sequencing pre-transplant mixed lymphocyte reaction products and comparing them with unstimulated pre-transplant donor and recipient T cells. A peak of at least 4% donor T cells among recipient peripheral blood mononuclear cells was the definition used for donor T cell macrochimerism. After intestinal transplantation, graft-versus-host and host-versus-graft alloreactive T cell clones were followed in the graft, circulation and bone marrow using bulk TCR-beta CDR3 sequencing. Rather than being sequenced by the commercial service, samples from a few later patients were sequenced in-house on an Illumina MiSeq and processed with MiXCR. All recipients received anti-thymocyte globulin induction followed by maintenance tacrolimus and steroids for around three years. A cohort of some 24 intestinal transplant recipients, including one retransplant, was enrolled, and a few patients lacking pretransplant specimens were excluded.

In light of the paper, this sample's time point label describes: cells obtained before transplantation from donor or recipient. CD3+CD4+ and CD3+CD8+ populations were FACS-sorted from unstimulated pre-transplant donor and recipient cells taken from spleen or lymph nodes. With respect to this clone: This receptor's antigen is unknown. Qualities for individual bases were not recorded, and no much larger clone is one base off.

Points the paper makes about the study in general: In the allografts of patients with donor T cell macrochimerism, GvH to HvG T cell clonal ratios were high. Early after transplant, declines in HvG clones were associated with peak levels of circulating GvH clones. The relatively low number and heterogeneity of intestinal transplant patients limited the conclusions. GvH clones were detected in recipient bone marrow, and some appeared earlier in ileal mucosa or blood, consistent with an intestinal mucosal origin.

CDR1 and CDR2, looked up from the germline V gene (reference sequence), are PRHDT and FYEKMQ. V and J are truncated by 3 bases and 0 bases respectively, leaving an intervening sequence of 6 bases. Spanning cysteine to phenylalanine, the CDR3 consists of 14 amino acids. Kept here is only the CDR3 DNA, which spans 42 bases and is read in frame from base 1. The library relied on the immunoSEQ multiplex PCR assay. For most patients, genomic DNA was isolated using the Qiagen DNeasy Blood and Tissue Kit and was shipped frozen to Adaptive Biotechnologies for TCR sequencing. Adaptive Biotechnologies carried out high-throughput TCR-beta CDR3 sequencing of genomic DNA for most patients. The paper's data handling went like this. Adaptive's ImmunoSEQ software was the source of the TCR sequencing data for 18 patients, while a few other patients were processed with MiXCR and VDJtools. To correct CD4 versus CD8 sorting errors, any sequence found in both subsets at a frequency ratio below 5:1 was removed. CDR3 nucleotide sequences shared between donor and recipient were removed because their origin could not be assigned. To count as alloreactive, a clone needed at least 2-fold expansion over unstimulated cells and a minimum CFSE-low frequency of 0.002% (template counts) or 0.001% (read counts). Clones were considered mappable if detected in sequenced pre-transplant spleen, lymph node, or MLR CFSE-low populations of the donor or recipient. The cumulative frequency of alloreactive clones was calculated as a percentage of all sequences, weighted by copy number. TCRdb stores this immuneACCESS table with in-frame sequences only. Part of the clones is absent; in the studies checked, under half of the shortfall reflects unresolved V genes, and no reason is known for the rest. The DNA gave D and trimming, while V, J and clone size come from that table. This sample gives about 81,000 clones in total; approximately 89% of them show up just once. Of the sample, approximately 0.32% is held by the ten largest clones.

The sequence came from a human donor who was the organ donor for an intestinal transplant. The sequencing here drew on unstimulated CD4+ T cells sorted from spleen or lymph node cells, taken before transplant. In this chain, TRBV13 is recombined with TRBJ2-1; 5 matching bases give a weak D call of TRBD2. CDR3 sequence: CASSFRDSYNEQFF. At the DNA level, the sequence is TGTGCCAGCAGCTTCCGGGACTCCTACAATGAGCAGTTCTTC.